These 10 T cell receptor beta chains originate from one sample sequenced in a study of shared clonotypes between healthy human individuals. Generated by immunoSEQ multiplex PCR, the TCRdb table keeps only in-frame clones and is missing some. The sample includes 600,000 to 750,000 clones, around 91% of them seen just once. Source material: memory CD8+ T cells from PBMCs. This sample's subset: CD45RO+ cells pooled with CCR7-negative TemRA cells. The source is a man between 18 and 35 years old in good health. Some clones in this sample may be carry-over from other donors' samples.

V gene TRBV7-2 combines with J gene TRBJ1-5; D might be TRBD1 (5 bases). V shed 1 base and J shed 4 bases, with 11 bases lying between them. The V gene's germline CDR1 is SGHTA and CDR2 FQGNSA. The CDR3 is made up of 15 amino acids. The CDR3 is CASSLGWGINQPQHF. DNA of the CDR3: TGTGCCAGCAGCTTAGGATGGGGGATTAATCAGCCCCAGCATTTT.

The V and J genes are TRBV5-6 and TRBJ2-1; TRBD2 matches at 9 bases. The CDR3 covers 18 residues. Trimming at V came to 6 bases and at J to 4 bases, leaving 17 bases not matched to a gene. Per the germline V gene, CDR1 is SGHDT and CDR2 is YYEEEE. CDR3 region: CASIPDGGAGGSYNEQFF. The DNA for the CDR3 is TGTGCCAGCATCCCGGACGGTGGAGCGGGAGGAAGTTACAATGAGCAGTTCTTC.

This sequence joins TRBV10-3 and TRBJ2-1; 13 positions match TRBD2. Germline CDR1 reads ENHRY; CDR2 reads SYGVKD. J gave up 5 bases and V 5 bases, and 3 bases lay outside the gene matches. The CDR3 totals 15 residues. CDR3 loop: CAISFGLAGDNEQFF. The CDR3 bases are TGTGCCATCAGTTTTGGACTAGCGGGAGACAATGAGCAGTTCTTC.

The chain employs TRBV13 and TRBJ2-3; maybe TRBD2 (5 bases). Germline CDR1 is PRHDT and CDR2 is FYEKMQ (reference sequence). Trimming cost V 10 bases and J 9 bases, with 14 bases left between them. The CDR3 length is 11 residues. In DNA form, the CDR3 reads TGTGCCACCCGTGGGTGGGAGACGCAGTATTTT. It is translated as CATRGWETQYF.

V and J are TRBV28 and TRBJ1-1; no clear D gene. Trimming removed 5 bases at V and 7 bases at J, with 17 bases between. Looked up from germline, CDR1 is MDHEN and CDR2 is SYDVKM. This CDR3 has 14 residues. The CDR3 DNA follows: TGTGCCAGCAGTACCCGCCAGATCCCCTTTGAAGCTTTCTTT. It is translated as CASSTRQIPFEAFF.

Judged by abundance, this clone is medium-sized (0.01 to 0.1%). This chain joins TRBV11-3 and TRBJ1-3, with D maybe TRBD1 (5 bases). CDR1 is SGHNT and CDR2 is YENEEA in the germline V gene. The CDR3 is 15 amino acids. Trimming took off 5 bases at V and 2 bases at J, with 13 bases between the two ends. CDR3 in DNA: TGTGCCAGCAGCCTCGGGGGAGGAACTGGAAACACCATATATTTT. The encoded protein is CASSLGGGTGNTIYF. The full variable domain, completed using reference TRBV11-3 and TRBJ1-3, is EAGVVQSPRYKIIEKKQPVAFWCNPISGHNTLYWYLQNLGQGPELLIRYENEEAVDDSQLPKDRFSAERLKGVDSTLKIQPAELGDSAVYLCASSLGGGTGNTIYFGEGSWLTVV.

V is TRBV10-3 and J is TRBJ2-1; D is perhaps TRBD1 (5 bases). Germline V gene lookup returns CDR1 ENHRY and CDR2 SYGVKD. V was shortened by 2 bases and J by 9 bases, with 5 bases between the two germline ends. The CDR3 consists of 11 residues. This CDR3 reads CAISETGEQFF. For the CDR3, the DNA is TGTGCCATCAGTGAGACAGGTGAGCAGTTCTTC.

The rearrangement links TRBV5-5 to TRBJ2-7; 10 bases map to TRBD2. CDR1 SGHKS and CDR2 YYEKEE come from the germline V gene (reference sequence). V dropped 0 bases and J dropped 3; count of bases not matched to a gene: 12. The CDR3 contains 18 residues. Here the CDR3 DNA reads TGTGCCAGCAGCTTGGGTGGACTAGCGGAACCCCGGGGCTACGAGCAGTACTTC. Its protein is CASSLGGLAEPRGYEQYF.

As regards this clone: A much larger clone is a single base away; this may be a read error. The chain has TRBV7-8 and TRBJ2-7, with unresolved D. The CDR3 is 12 amino acids. V was clipped by 5 bases and J by 0 bases, with 5 bases between them. The germline CDR1 and CDR2 sequences are SGHVS and FQNEAQ. The CDR3 DNA follows: TGTGCCAGCAGCATCACCTCCTACGAGCAGTACTTC. Amino acid sequence: CASSITSYEQYF.

The chain carries TRBV11-2 and TRBJ1-1; D gene uncertain. Per germline, CDR1 SGHAT and CDR2 FQNNGV. The CDR3 is 15 amino acids. Trimming stripped 5 bases from V and 5 bases from J, with 18 bases between. CDR3 region: CASSPWDFPKTEAFF. CDR3 nucleotide sequence: TGTGCCAGCAGCCCCTGGGATTTCCCAAAGACTGAAGCTTTCTTT.